What follows describes a single TCR beta chain. The antigen remains unidentified. The time point was: pretreatment peripheral blood. The sample belongs to a study of PD-L1 blockade in urothelial cancer. Study at large: Each participant's history included 0 to 3 prior chemotherapy regimens. Findings and caveats of the study: Tumor-associated blood clones were expanded more by durable-benefit patients at 3 weeks. Below-median pretreatment blood TCR clonality predicted better survival.

Every PCR was spiked with synthetic TCR analog templates. Generated by immunoSEQ multiplex PCR, the TCRdb table keeps only in-frame clones and is missing some. The top ten hold about 2% of the sample, which has approximately 94,000 clones, more than 75% seen once. The germline V gene encodes CDR1 SGHKS and CDR2 YYEKEE (reference sequence). The CDR3 is 17 amino acids. The ends lost 2 bases at V and 0 bases at J; junction bases unmatched: 9. This clonotype was sampled from a man aged 55 to 70 with urothelial cancer. The chain carries TRBV5-5 and TRBJ2-7; 9 bases are shared with TRBD2. This sample comprised PBMCs, obtained around atezolizumab (anti-PD-L1) treatment. CDR3 in amino acids: CASSFQGDSGGSYEQYF. As DNA, the CDR3 is TGTGCCAGCAGCTTCCAGGGGGATAGCGGGGGCTCCTACGAGCAGTACTTC.